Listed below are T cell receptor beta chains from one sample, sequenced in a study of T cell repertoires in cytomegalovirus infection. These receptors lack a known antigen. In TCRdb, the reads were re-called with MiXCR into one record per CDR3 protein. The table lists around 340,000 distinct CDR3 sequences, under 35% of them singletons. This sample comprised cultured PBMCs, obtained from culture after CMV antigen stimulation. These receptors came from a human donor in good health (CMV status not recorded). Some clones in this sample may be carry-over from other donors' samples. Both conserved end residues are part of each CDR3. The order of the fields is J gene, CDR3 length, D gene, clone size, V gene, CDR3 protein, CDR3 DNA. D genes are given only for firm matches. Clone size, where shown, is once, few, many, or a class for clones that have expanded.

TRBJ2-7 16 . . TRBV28 CASRVVGVFWLYEQYF TGTGCCAGCCGGGTCGTTGGGGTCTTTTGGTTATACGAGCAGTACTTC
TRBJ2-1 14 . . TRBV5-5 CASSLQGLASEQFF TGTGCCAGCAGCCTCCAGGGACTGGCATCTGAGCAGTTCTTC
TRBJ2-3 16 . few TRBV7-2 CASSLAGPDVTDTQYF TGTGCCAGCAGCTTGGCGGGCCCAGACGTCACAGATACGCAGTATTTT
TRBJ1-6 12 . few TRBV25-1 CACQEGNSPLHF TGTGCCTGCCAGGAGGGGAATTCACCCCTCCACTTT
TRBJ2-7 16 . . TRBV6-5 CASSYSGTPLVYEQYF TGTGCCAGCAGTTACTCCGGGACCCCGCTCGTCTACGAGCAGTACTTC
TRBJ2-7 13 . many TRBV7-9 CASSSGAVWEQYF TGTGCCAGCAGCTCCGGGGCGGTCTGGGAGCAGTACTTC
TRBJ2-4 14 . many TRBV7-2 CASSLVLAKNIQYF TGTGCCAGCAGCTTAGTTCTAGCCAAAAACATTCAGTACTTC
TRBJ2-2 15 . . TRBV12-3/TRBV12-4 CASSPGAGEIGELFF TGTGCCAGCAGCCCGGGGGCGGGAGAGATCGGGGAGCTGTTTTTT
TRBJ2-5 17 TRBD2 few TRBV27 CASSLGLAGAPRETQYF TGTGCCAGCAGTTTGGGACTAGCGGGGGCCCCCCGCGAGACCCAGTACTTC
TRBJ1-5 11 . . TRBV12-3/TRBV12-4 CASSHGQPQHF TGTGCCAGCAGCCACGGCCAGCCCCAGCATTTT
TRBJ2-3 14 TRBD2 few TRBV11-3 CASSLAGGRYTQYF TGTGCCAGCAGCTTAGCGGGAGGCCGTTATACGCAGTATTTT
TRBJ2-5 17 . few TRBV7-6 CASSLGTEGHLGETQYF TGTGCCAGCAGCCTAGGGACGGAAGGACATCTTGGAGAGACCCAGTACTTC
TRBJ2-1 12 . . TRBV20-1 CSARDLLAEQFF TGCAGTGCTAGAGATCTACTAGCTGAGCAGTTCTTC
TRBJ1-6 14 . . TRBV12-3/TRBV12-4 CASSFGTGNSPLHF TGTGCCAGCAGTTTCGGGACTGGTAATTCACCCCTCCACTTT
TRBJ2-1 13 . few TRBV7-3 CASSGGGGSEQFF TGTGCCAGCAGCGGGGGGGGGGGCAGTGAGCAGTTCTTC
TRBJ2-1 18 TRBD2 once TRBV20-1 CSAPRLRTSGSSYNEQFF TGCAGTGCGCCCAGGTTGAGGACTAGCGGGAGCTCCTACAATGAGCAGTTCTTC
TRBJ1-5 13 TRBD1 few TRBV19 CASGQGLYQPQHF TGTGCCTCAGGACAGGGATTGTATCAGCCCCAGCATTTT